A selection of T cell receptor beta chains follows, all from one sample in a study of naive and memory T cell subsets. TCRdb re-derived calls from the 5' RACE reads in MiXCR, one entry per CDR3 protein. The table shows more than 20,000 distinct CDR3 sequences, with around 4.2% occurring only once. Receptor source: a male donor in good health. The CDR3 runs from the conserved cysteine through the conserved F or W. D genes are given only for firm matches. The listing skips clone size in some rows; elsewhere it reads once, few, many or a size class.

J gene,clone size,V gene,D gene,CDR3 protein,CDR3 DNA
TRBJ2-7,many,TRBV25-1,NA,CASERGTDEQYF,TGTGCCAGCGAGCGAGGAACGGATGAGCAGTACTTC
TRBJ2-5,many,TRBV6-2/TRBV6-3,NA,CASSNRGVQETQYF,TGTGCCAGCAGTAACCGGGGCGTACAAGAGACCCAGTACTTC
TRBJ1-1,many,TRBV20-1,NA,CSARVRNTEAFF,TGCAGTGCTAGAGTCAGGAACACTGAAGCTTTCTTT
TRBJ1-1,many,TRBV7-9,TRBD1,CASSQITGGAAEAFF,TGTGCCAGCAGCCAGATTACAGGGGGCGCGGCTGAAGCTTTCTTT
TRBJ1-6,many,TRBV6-5,NA,CASRSTWGRSNSPLHF,TGTGCCAGCAGATCGACTTGGGGACGTTCTAATTCACCCCTCCACTTT
TRBJ2-7,many,TRBV3-1,TRBD1,CASSQASGQRTYEQYF,TGTGCCAGCAGCCAAGCATCGGGACAGCGAACCTACGAGCAGTACTTC
TRBJ2-7,many,TRBV28,NA,CASSLGPPASYEQYF,TGTGCCAGCAGTTTAGGCCCCCCAGCTTCCTACGAGCAGTACTTC
TRBJ2-1,medium-sized,TRBV5-1,TRBD2,CASSLGFRGGVYNEQFF,TGCGCCAGCAGCTTGGGTTTCCGCGGGGGAGTATACAATGAGCAGTTCTTC
TRBJ1-4,many,TRBV6-1,NA,CATTREIDGEKLFF,TGTGCCACCACCCGGGAGATCGACGGCGAAAAACTGTTTTTT
TRBJ2-2,many,TRBV18,NA,CASSPLGQATTNTGELFF,TGTGCCAGCTCACCACTGGGCCAGGCTACTACGAACACCGGGGAGCTGTTTTTT
TRBJ1-2,few,TRBV24-1,TRBD1,CATSDRTGGYGYTF,TGTGCCACCAGTGACAGGACAGGCGGTTATGGCTACACCTTC
TRBJ2-6,many,TRBV15,TRBD1,CATSTRDRSSGANVLTF,TGTGCCACCAGCACCCGGGACAGGAGTTCTGGGGCCAACGTCCTGACTTTC
TRBJ1-2,many,TRBV25-1,NA,CASSEYGQDYGYTF,TGTGCCAGCAGTGAATATGGGCAGGATTATGGCTACACCTTC
TRBJ2-7,many,TRBV30,TRBD1,CAWSSRRTGAYEQYF,TGTGCCTGGAGCAGCCGTCGGACAGGCGCCTACGAGCAGTACTTC
TRBJ2-1,medium-sized,TRBV5-1,NA,CASSLEGAQSSYNEQFF,TGCGCCAGCAGCTTGGAGGGTGCGCAGTCCTCCTACAATGAGCAGTTCTTC
TRBJ2-7,many,TRBV6-5,TRBD1,CASSYAGTGGIYEQYF,TGTGCCAGCAGTTACGCCGGGACAGGGGGTATCTACGAGCAGTACTTC
TRBJ2-1,many,TRBV5-1,NA,CASSLGQGGDEQFF,TGCGCCAGCAGCTTGGGGCAGGGAGGCGATGAGCAGTTCTTC
TRBJ2-6,many,TRBV18,NA,CASSLRFGGDGANVLTF,TGTGCCAGCTCACTTCGGTTTGGGGGTGACGGGGCCAACGTCCTGACTTTC
TRBJ2-1,many,TRBV5-4,NA,CASSLSADNEQFF,TGTGCCAGCAGCTTGTCAGCGGACAATGAGCAGTTCTTC
TRBJ2-7,many,TRBV3-1,TRBD2,CASSPNSGAAYEQYF,TGTGCCAGCAGTCCGAATAGCGGGGCCGCCTACGAGCAGTACTTC
TRBJ2-5,many,TRBV20-1,NA,CSARDTRDPQETQYF,TGCAGTGCTAGAGATACCCGGGATCCCCAAGAGACCCAGTACTTC
TRBJ2-1,many,TRBV30,TRBD2,CAWTPGTSGSNEQFF,TGTGCCTGGACCCCGGGGACTAGCGGGAGTAATGAGCAGTTCTTC
TRBJ1-5,many,TRBV20-1,TRBD1,CSAQPGQANQPQHF,TGCAGTGCTCAACCGGGACAGGCGAATCAGCCCCAGCATTTT
TRBJ2-3,many,TRBV3-1,NA,CASSQGGSTDTQYF,TGTGCCAGCAGCCAAGGTGGGAGCACAGATACGCAGTATTTT
TRBJ2-2,many,TRBV7-9,TRBD1,CATGRQGSTGELFF,TGTGCCACCGGAAGACAGGGGAGCACCGGGGAGCTGTTTTTT
TRBJ2-7,many,TRBV6-2/TRBV6-3,TRBD1,CASSERQGNYEQYF,TGTGCCAGCAGTGAAAGACAGGGTAACTACGAGCAGTACTTC
TRBJ2-5,many,TRBV18,TRBD2,CASSPGGGETQYF,TGTGCCAGCTCACCGGGCGGGGGAGAGACCCAGTACTTC
TRBJ2-6,many,TRBV18,NA,CASSPTGRSSGANVLTF,TGTGCCAGCTCACCAACAGGACGGAGCTCTGGGGCCAACGTCCTGACTTTC
TRBJ2-4,NA,TRBV12-3/TRBV12-4,TRBD1,CASGQGARAKNIQYF,TGTGCCAGCGGACAGGGGGCACGGGCCAAAAACATTCAGTACTTC
TRBJ1-5,many,TRBV5-6,TRBD1,CASSLGTGAQPQHF,TGTGCCAGCAGCTTGGGGACAGGGGCGCAGCCCCAGCATTTT
TRBJ2-7,many,TRBV12-3/TRBV12-4,TRBD2,CASSLVRGVSYEQYF,TGTGCCAGCAGTTTAGTCCGGGGGGTCTCCTACGAGCAGTACTTC
TRBJ2-7,many,TRBV7-2,NA,CASSVDASYEQYF,TGTGCCAGCAGCGTAGATGCCAGTTACGAGCAGTACTTC
TRBJ2-1,medium-sized,TRBV7-2,TRBD1,CASSLVSGTGKHNEQFF,TGTGCCAGCAGCTTAGTGTCTGGGACAGGGAAGCACAATGAGCAGTTCTTC